This T cell receptor (beta chain) was recovered during a study of T cells in Graves' hyperthyroidism and ophthalmopathy. About the research overall: Blood from the periphery was taken at initial diagnosis, before any treatment. Whole-study findings and limits: Within blood appeared most thyroid clonotypes that had expanded above 0.001.

Not enrolled were patients with uncontrolled infection, other autoimmune disease, pregnancy or lactation. This clonotype was seen repeatedly, ten times or more. The antigen is unknown. From RNA transcripts, TCR beta CDR3 regions were amplified. A first-round RT-PCR of the TCR CDR3 used the HTBI primer set. A single record per CDR3 protein comes from TCRdb applying MiXCR to the multiplex PCR reads. The sample carries 400,000 or so distinct CDR3 sequences, over 13% recorded once. The specimen was blood. The origin of this receptor is a man aged 50-59 years with Graves' ophthalmopathy.

The CDR3 nucleotides are TGCAGTGCTTCGCCAGGGGGCAGTTATGGCTACACCTTC. Its translation: CSASPGGSYGYTF. This rearrangement joins TRBV20-1 to TRBJ1-2, with TRBD1 matching 8 bases. The length of the CDR3 is 13 residues. The germline gives CDR1 DFQATT, CDR2 SNEGSKA (reference sequence). The ends lost 5 bases at V and 5 bases at J; junction bases unmatched: 7.